The rows below give T cell receptor beta chains drawn from one sample of a study of beta chain features in type 1 diabetes. The repertoire was sequenced with immunoSEQ multiplex PCR; TCRdb's copy has only in-frame clones and lacks some. This sample carries roughly 240,000 clones, around 14% of them seen once, and the ten largest clones take roughly 0.024%. Material for sequencing was naive CD4+ T cells from blood. These receptors originate from a middle-aged woman in good health. Both conserved end residues are part of each CDR3. A D gene is named only where the DNA matches it firmly. Size is omitted from some rows. Given values are once, few, many or a class for expanded clones.

d_call,cdr3_length,v_call,clone_size,j_call,cdr3_aa,cdr3_nt
-,14,TRBV18,few,TRBJ1-5,CASSPTGTNQPQHF,TGTGCCAGCTCACCTACAGGGACCAATCAGCCCCAGCATTTT
-,16,TRBV9,few,TRBJ2-4,CASSVALDETQNIQYF,TGTGCCAGCAGCGTAGCTCTTGACGAGACTCAAAACATTCAGTACTTC
-,16,TRBV25-1,few,TRBJ2-1,CASRGGAWATNNEQFF,TGTGCCAGCAGGGGGGGAGCGTGGGCCACCAACAATGAGCAGTTCTTC
-,15,TRBV27,-,TRBJ2-3,CASSSLGGITDTQYF,TGTGCCAGCAGTTCTCTGGGAGGTATAACAGATACGCAGTATTTT
-,13,TRBV19,few,TRBJ2-5,CASSRQGAETQYF,TGTGCCAGTAGTAGGCAGGGTGCGGAGACCCAGTACTTC
TRBD1,15,TRBV7-9,few,TRBJ1-5,CASSPAGGLGQPQHF,TGTGCCAGCAGCCCAGCAGGGGGGTTGGGTCAGCCCCAGCATTTT
-,12,TRBV10-3,-,TRBJ1-1,CAIRQEFAEAFF,TGTGCCATCAGACAGGAATTTGCTGAAGCTTTCTTT
-,14,TRBV7-2,few,TRBJ2-1,CASSSASALDEQFF,TGTGCCAGCAGCTCAGCGAGTGCCTTAGATGAGCAGTTCTTC
-,13,TRBV25-1,-,TRBJ1-1,CASKGDSNTEAFF,TGTGCCAGCAAAGGAGATTCGAACACTGAAGCTTTCTTT
-,13,TRBV25-1,once,TRBJ2-7,CASSVTGTIEQYF,TGTGCCAGCAGTGTAACCGGGACAATCGAGCAGTACTTC
-,14,TRBV15,-,TRBJ2-5,CATSRDGFGETQYF,TGTGCCACCAGCAGAGACGGCTTCGGGGAGACCCAGTACTTC
-,13,TRBV11-2,few,TRBJ2-3,CASSSLATDTQYF,TGTGCCAGCAGCTCACTAGCAACAGATACGCAGTATTTT
-,15,TRBV7-9,-,TRBJ1-4,CASSAGYGGDEKLFF,TGTGCCAGCAGCGCAGGGTACGGGGGGGATGAAAAACTGTTTTTT
-,11,TRBV20-1,-,TRBJ1-2,CSAFAGYGYTF,TGCAGTGCTTTCGCGGGGTATGGCTACACCTTC
-,11,TRBV5-1,-,TRBJ2-1,CASSFSNEQFF,TGCGCCAGCAGTTTCTCGAATGAGCAGTTCTTC
TRBD2,17,TRBV9,few,TRBJ2-3,CASSVDPAGGLTDTQYF,TGTGCCAGCAGCGTAGATCCAGCGGGGGGCCTCACAGATACGCAGTATTTT
TRBD2,16,TRBV5-4,few,TRBJ2-3,CASSILTSGVTDTQYF,TGTGCCAGCAGCATCCTCACTAGCGGGGTGACAGATACGCAGTATTTT
TRBD1,13,TRBV6-6,few,TRBJ1-6,CASGLTGDSPLHF,TGTGCCAGCGGACTCACAGGGGATTCACCCCTCCACTTT
-,13,TRBV7-9,-,TRBJ2-2,CASSTQGTGELFF,TGTGCCAGCAGCACCCAGGGTACCGGGGAGCTGTTTTTT
TRBD2,16,TRBV10-3,-,TRBJ2-2,CAIPWEGRPNTGELFF,TGTGCCATCCCTTGGGAGGGCCGCCCGAACACCGGGGAGCTGTTTTTT
-,14,TRBV4-2,few,TRBJ2-1,CASSQTTGYHEQFF,TGTGCCAGCAGCCAGACCACAGGGTACCATGAGCAGTTCTTC
TRBD1,15,TRBV18,few,TRBJ2-1,CASSPTTGVLNEQFF,TGTGCCAGCTCACCGACGACAGGGGTTCTCAATGAGCAGTTCTTC
TRBD1,13,TRBV5-1,few,TRBJ2-7,CASKQGSSYEQYF,TGCGCCAGCAAACAGGGGAGCTCCTACGAGCAGTACTTC
TRBD1,15,TRBV6-1,few,TRBJ2-1,CASTEPGQGLNEQFF,TGTGCCAGCACGGAGCCGGGACAGGGTTTGAATGAGCAGTTCTTC
TRBD1,13,TRBV6-6,few,TRBJ2-7,CASSYDREYEQYF,TGTGCCAGCAGTTACGACAGGGAATACGAGCAGTACTTC
-,14,TRBV7-6,-,TRBJ2-7,CASSLSQGNYEQYF,TGTGCCAGCAGCTTATCGCAGGGGAACTACGAGCAGTACTTC
TRBD2,15,TRBV2,few,TRBJ2-2,CASGLAGGDGGELFF,TGTGCCAGCGGGTTGGCGGGGGGGGATGGCGGGGAGCTGTTTTTT
TRBD1,17,TRBV5-4,few,TRBJ1-2,CASSSPLGGWDQGGYTF,TGTGCCAGCAGTTCCCCCCTAGGGGGCTGGGACCAGGGTGGCTACACCTTC
-,14,TRBV6-5,few,TRBJ2-7,CASSYSGRVAEQYF,TGTGCCAGCAGTTACTCGGGGCGCGTCGCAGAGCAGTACTTC
TRBD1,14,TRBV27,-,TRBJ1-2,CASRQGTLVYGYTF,TGTGCCAGCAGACAGGGGACCCTGGTCTATGGCTACACCTTC
-,11,TRBV19,-,TRBJ2-7,CASKGGYEQYF,TGTGCCAGCAAAGGGGGTTACGAGCAGTACTTC
TRBD2,14,TRBV10-2,few,TRBJ2-1,CATRGLVSLNEQFF,TGCGCCACCAGGGGACTAGTAAGCCTCAATGAGCAGTTCTTC
-,14,TRBV4-1,few,TRBJ1-4,CASSQLPTNEKLFF,TGCGCCAGCAGCCAACTTCCAACTAATGAAAAACTGTTTTTT
TRBD1,13,TRBV18,few,TRBJ1-2,CASSPRDSYGYTF,TGTGCCAGCTCACCGAGGGACAGCTATGGCTACACCTTC